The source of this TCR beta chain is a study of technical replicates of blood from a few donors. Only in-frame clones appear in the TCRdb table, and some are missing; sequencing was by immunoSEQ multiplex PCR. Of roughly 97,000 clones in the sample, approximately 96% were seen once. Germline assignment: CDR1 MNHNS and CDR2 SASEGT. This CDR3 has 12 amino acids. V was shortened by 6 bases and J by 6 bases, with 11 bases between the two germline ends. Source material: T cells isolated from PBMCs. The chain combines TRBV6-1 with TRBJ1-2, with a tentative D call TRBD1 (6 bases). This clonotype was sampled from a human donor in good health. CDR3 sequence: CASRGGEHGYTF. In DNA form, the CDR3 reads TGTGCCAGCAGAGGGGGGGAGCATGGCTACACCTTC.